This is a list of T cell receptor beta chains from one sample in a study of T cell responses to AZD1222 COVID-19 vaccine. The method was immunoSEQ multiplex PCR; TCRdb's version includes in-frame clones alone and lacks a portion of them. The data show 150,000 or so clones, about 88% seen once. Source: peripheral blood, taken on day 0 of AZD1222 vaccination. These receptors originate from an adult in good health. Each CDR3 is given with its conserved first and last residue. The D gene is left open where the match is weak. Clone size is given for some rows only: seen once, a few or many times, or a class if the clone is expanded.

abundance,j_gene,v_gene,d_gene,CDR3aa,CDR3nt
.,TRBJ1-5,TRBV28,.,CASSLSDQPQHF,TGTGCCAGCAGTTTAAGTGATCAGCCCCAGCATTTT
.,TRBJ2-7,TRBV2,.,CASSDIAFEGYEQYF,TGTGCCAGCAGTGATATAGCTTTCGAAGGCTACGAGCAGTACTTC
.,TRBJ2-1,TRBV7-8,TRBD1,CASSFRGTDLKGNEQFF,TGTGCCAGCAGTTTCAGAGGGACAGACCTTAAGGGGAATGAGCAGTTCTTC
.,TRBJ1-2,TRBV18,.,CASSPGGGPYGYTF,TGTGCCAGCTCACCAGGAGGGGGACCCTATGGCTACACCTTC
.,TRBJ2-7,TRBV7-2,TRBD2,CASSPLAGVADYEQYF,TGTGCCAGCAGCCCCCTAGCGGGAGTGGCGGACTACGAGCAGTACTTC
few,TRBJ2-3,TRBV30,TRBD2,CACTAGGPHTQYF,TGTGCCTGTACAGCGGGAGGGCCACATACGCAGTATTTT
.,TRBJ2-3,TRBV7-2,TRBD2,CASSLGALSGKVGDTQYF,TGTGCCAGCAGCTTAGGGGCCCTTAGCGGGAAGGTGGGAGATACGCAGTATTTT
.,TRBJ1-5,TRBV7-5,.,CVRSDNYGRELKGSNQPQHF,TGTGTCAGAAGCGACAATTATGGCAGGGAGCTCAAGGGGTCTAATCAGCCCCAGCATTTT
.,TRBJ1-4,TRBV3-1/TRBV3-2,TRBD1,CASSQDWTGAKLFF,TGTGCCAGCAGCCAAGACTGGACAGGGGCTAAACTGTTTTTT
once,TRBJ2-3,TRBV29-1,.,CSVDLREDTQYF,TGCAGCGTTGACCTACGGGAGGATACGCAGTATTTT
.,TRBJ1-5,TRBV15,.,CATSERLGGALSNQPQHF,TGTGCCACCAGCGAGAGGTTGGGGGGTGCTCTAAGCAATCAGCCCCAGCATTTT
.,TRBJ1-6,TRBV27,TRBD1,CASSTSRGHSPLHF,TGTGCCAGCAGTACAAGCAGGGGGCATTCACCCCTCCACTTT
.,TRBJ1-1,TRBV27,.,CASSFSMNTEAFF,TGTGCCAGCAGCTTCTCAATGAACACTGAAGCTTTCTTT
.,TRBJ1-6,TRBV4-1,.,CASSQELANSPLHF,TGCGCCAGCAGCCAAGAGTTAGCGAATTCACCCCTCCACTTT
.,TRBJ1-4,TRBV5-1,.,CASSLDGAPQKLFF,TGCGCCAGCAGCTTGGATGGGGCCCCACAAAAACTGTTTTTT
.,TRBJ2-1,TRBV5-4,.,CASSLAISYNEQFF,TGTGCCAGCAGCTTGGCTATCTCCTACAATGAGCAGTTCTTC
.,TRBJ2-3,TRBV28,TRBD1,CASSPYPGGTQYF,TGTGCCAGCAGCCCGTACCCAGGGGGTACGCAGTATTTT
.,TRBJ1-4,TRBV18,.,CASSLGGRRGEKLFF,TGTGCCAGCTCCCTAGGGGGGCGACGTGGTGAAAAACTGTTTTTT
.,TRBJ2-7,TRBV28,TRBD1,CASRSQGRGYEQYF,TGTGCCAGCAGGTCACAGGGGAGAGGCTACGAGCAGTACTTC
.,TRBJ1-5,TRBV5-5,.,CASSLGGQANQPQHF,TGTGCCAGCAGCTTGGGGGGGCAGGCCAATCAGCCCCAGCATTTT
.,TRBJ1-2,TRBV2,.,CASSEARRTGGYTF,TGTGCCAGCAGTGAAGCGAGGAGGACGGGAGGCTACACCTTC
.,TRBJ2-7,TRBV30,.,CAWSHGRVSSYEQYF,TGTGCCTGGAGCCATGGGCGGGTAAGCTCCTACGAGCAGTACTTC
once,TRBJ2-1,TRBV28,.,CASSFPPTDYNEQFF,TGTGCCAGCAGTTTTCCCCCGACTGACTACAATGAGCAGTTCTTC
.,TRBJ1-1,TRBV29-1,TRBD1,CSVRRQGEMNTEAFF,TGCAGCGTCCGTAGACAGGGGGAAATGAACACTGAAGCTTTCTTT
.,TRBJ2-5,TRBV10-1,.,CATYGWETQYF,TGCGCCACCTACGGGTGGGAGACCCAGTACTTC
.,TRBJ1-6,TRBV7-2,.,CASSHTGITNSPLHF,TGTGCCAGCAGCCACACCGGGATTACTAATTCACCCCTCCACTTT
.,TRBJ2-1,TRBV6-2/TRBV6-3,TRBD2,CASSLTSGKYNEQFF,TGTGCCAGCAGTTTGACTAGCGGGAAGTACAATGAGCAGTTCTTC
once,TRBJ2-3,TRBV2,.,CASSEEGGADTQYF,TGTGCCAGCAGTGAAGAAGGGGGGGCGGATACGCAGTATTTT
.,TRBJ1-2,TRBV7-3,.,CASSSGTDYGYTF,TGTGCCAGCAGCTCCGGTACAGACTATGGCTACACCTTC
.,TRBJ2-5,TRBV7-8,.,CASSLQGTQYF,TGTGCCAGCAGCTTACAGGGAACCCAGTACTTC
.,TRBJ1-1,TRBV7-2,.,CASSLASTQNTEAFF,TGTGCCAGCAGCTTAGCCTCCACACAGAACACTGAAGCTTTCTTT
.,TRBJ1-1,TRBV3-1/TRBV3-2,.,CASSQGGGAGWTGAFF,TGTGCCAGCAGCCAAGGGGGAGGGGCAGGTTGGACTGGAGCTTTCTTT
.,TRBJ1-5,TRBV19,.,CASSIGRYNQPQHF,TGTGCCAGTAGTATAGGGCGGTACAATCAGCCCCAGCATTTT
once,TRBJ1-1,TRBV28,.,CASTTGYTEAFF,TGTGCCAGCACCACGGGGTACACTGAAGCTTTCTTT
.,TRBJ2-3,TRBV4-3,.,CASSGRGYTDTQYF,TGCGCCAGCAGCGGCCGTGGATACACAGATACGCAGTATTTT
.,TRBJ2-7,TRBV7-9,TRBD2,CASSLLAGGAYEQYF,TGTGCCAGCAGCTTACTAGCGGGAGGAGCCTACGAGCAGTACTTC
few,TRBJ2-7,TRBV7-8,TRBD1,CASSWTGTGGHEQYF,TGTGCCAGCAGCTGGACCGGGACAGGGGGCCACGAGCAGTACTTC
.,TRBJ2-5,TRBV7-6,.,CASSLVGSAVGETQYF,TGTGCCAGCAGCTTAGTTGGTAGCGCGGTGGGAGAGACCCAGTACTTC
.,TRBJ1-2,TRBV4-3,.,CASSQQGGDYGYTF,TGCGCCAGCAGCCAGCAGGGAGGAGACTATGGCTACACCTTC
.,TRBJ1-6,TRBV3-1/TRBV3-2,.,CASSHGPSGNSPLHF,TGTGCCAGCAGCCATGGACCCTCCGGTAATTCACCCCTCCACTTT
.,TRBJ2-1,TRBV4-2,.,CASSQAAEVAFREQFF,TGTGCCAGCAGCCAAGCCGCGGAGGTGGCGTTTCGGGAGCAGTTCTTC